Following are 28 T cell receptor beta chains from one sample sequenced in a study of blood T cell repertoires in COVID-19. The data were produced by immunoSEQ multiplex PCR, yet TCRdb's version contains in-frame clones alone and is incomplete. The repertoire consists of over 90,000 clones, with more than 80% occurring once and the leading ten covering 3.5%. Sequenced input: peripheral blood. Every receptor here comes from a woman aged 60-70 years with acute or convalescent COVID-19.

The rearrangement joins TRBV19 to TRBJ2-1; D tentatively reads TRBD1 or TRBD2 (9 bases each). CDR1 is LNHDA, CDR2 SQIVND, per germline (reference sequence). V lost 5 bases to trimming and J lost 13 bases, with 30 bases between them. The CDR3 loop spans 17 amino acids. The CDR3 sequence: CASSHTATGGSGSSQFF. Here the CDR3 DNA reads TGTGCCAGTAGTCACACCGCGACAGGGGGTAGCGGGAGTTCCCAGTTCTTC.

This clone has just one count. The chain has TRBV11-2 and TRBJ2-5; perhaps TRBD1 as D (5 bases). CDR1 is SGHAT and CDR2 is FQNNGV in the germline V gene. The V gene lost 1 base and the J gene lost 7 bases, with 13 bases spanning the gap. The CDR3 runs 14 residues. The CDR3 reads CASSLVGFRGTQYF. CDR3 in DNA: TGTGCCAGCAGCTTAGTGGGCTTTAGGGGGACCCAGTACTTC.

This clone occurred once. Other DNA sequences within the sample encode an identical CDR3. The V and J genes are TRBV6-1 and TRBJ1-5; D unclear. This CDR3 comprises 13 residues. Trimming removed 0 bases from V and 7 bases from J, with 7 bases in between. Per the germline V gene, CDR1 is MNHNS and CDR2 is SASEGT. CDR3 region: CASSEARGQPQHF. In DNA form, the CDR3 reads TGTGCCAGCAGTGAAGCTAGAGGGCAGCCCCAGCATTTT.

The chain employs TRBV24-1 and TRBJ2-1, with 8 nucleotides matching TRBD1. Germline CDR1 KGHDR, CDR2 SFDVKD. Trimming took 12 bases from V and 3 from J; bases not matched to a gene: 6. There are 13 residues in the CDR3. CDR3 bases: TGTGCCGCGACCGGGACAGGCTACAATGAGCAGTTCTTC. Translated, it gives CAATGTGYNEQFF.

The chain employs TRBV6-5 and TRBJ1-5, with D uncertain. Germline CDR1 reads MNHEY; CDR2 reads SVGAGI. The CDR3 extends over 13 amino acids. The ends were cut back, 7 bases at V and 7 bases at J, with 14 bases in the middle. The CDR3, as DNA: TGTGCCAGCACCGAGGGCAACGGCCAGCCCCAGCATTTT. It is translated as CASTEGNGQPQHF.

CDR3 loop: CASSYSGTSGRLGETQYF. The CDR3 bases are TGTGCCAGCAGTTACTCGGGGACTAGCGGGAGACTAGGAGAGACCCAGTACTTC. This rearrangement joins TRBV6-8 to TRBJ2-5; 14 nucleotides match TRBD2. V was pared by 0 bases and J by 4 bases, with 7 bases of the junction left unmatched. This CDR3 is 18 amino acids long. Germline lookup yields CDR1 MNHGY and CDR2 SAAAGT.

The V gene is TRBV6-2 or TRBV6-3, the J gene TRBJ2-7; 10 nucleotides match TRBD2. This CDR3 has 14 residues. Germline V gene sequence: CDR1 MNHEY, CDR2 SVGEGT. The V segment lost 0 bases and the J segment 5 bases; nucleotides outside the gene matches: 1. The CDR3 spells CASSYSTSGNEQYV. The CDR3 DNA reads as TGTGCCAGCAGTTACTCTACTAGCGGGAACGAGCAGTACGTC.

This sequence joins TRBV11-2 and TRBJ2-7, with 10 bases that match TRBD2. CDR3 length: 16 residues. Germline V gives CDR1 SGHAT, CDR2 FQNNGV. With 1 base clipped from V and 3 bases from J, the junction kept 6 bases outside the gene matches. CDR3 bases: TGTGCCAGCAGCTTAGTTGGGACTAGCGAATACTACGAGCAGTACTTC. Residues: CASSLVGTSEYYEQYF.

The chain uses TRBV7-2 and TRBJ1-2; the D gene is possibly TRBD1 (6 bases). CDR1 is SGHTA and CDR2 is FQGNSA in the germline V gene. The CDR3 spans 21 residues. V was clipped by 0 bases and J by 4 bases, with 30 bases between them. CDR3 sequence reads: CASSLAFKGGPPTRQSYGYTF. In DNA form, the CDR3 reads TGTGCCAGCAGCTTAGCCTTTAAAGGGGGACCCCCAACCCGACAAAGCTATGGCTACACCTTC.

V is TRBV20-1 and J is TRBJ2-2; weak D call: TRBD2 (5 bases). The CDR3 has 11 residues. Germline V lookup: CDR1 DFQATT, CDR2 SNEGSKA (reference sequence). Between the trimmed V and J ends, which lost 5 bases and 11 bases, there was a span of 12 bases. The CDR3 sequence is CSASRALELFF. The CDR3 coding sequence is TGCAGTGCTTCGCGGGCGCTTGAGCTGTTTTTT.

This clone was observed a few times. CDR3 amino acids: CASRPAGGTYNEQFF. CDR3 bases: TGTGCCAGCAGACCAGCGGGAGGGACCTACAATGAGCAGTTCTTC. The chain couples TRBV6-6 to TRBJ2-1; 10 positions match TRBD2. The CDR3 has 15 amino acids. Germline values: CDR1 MNHNY, CDR2 SVGAGI (reference sequence). V lost 6 bases to trimming and J lost 2 bases; unmatched junction nucleotides: 4.

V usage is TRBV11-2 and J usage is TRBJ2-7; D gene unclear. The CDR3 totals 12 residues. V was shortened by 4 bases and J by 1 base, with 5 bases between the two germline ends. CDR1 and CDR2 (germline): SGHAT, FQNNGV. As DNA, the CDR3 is TGTGCCAGCAGCTCTCTTTCCTACGAGCAGTACGTC. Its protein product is CASSSLSYEQYV.

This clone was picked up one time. DNA for the CDR3: TGTGCCAGCAGTTACCGGGCAGGCTCCCAGGGGGTAGCTTTCTTT. Its protein is CASSYRAGSQGVAFF. The J gene is TRBJ1-1, the V gene TRBV28, with 7 bases fitting TRBD1. CDR3 size: 15 residues. V was clipped by 4 bases and J by 10 bases; unmatched bases: 15. CDR1 is MDHEN, CDR2 SYDVKM, per germline.

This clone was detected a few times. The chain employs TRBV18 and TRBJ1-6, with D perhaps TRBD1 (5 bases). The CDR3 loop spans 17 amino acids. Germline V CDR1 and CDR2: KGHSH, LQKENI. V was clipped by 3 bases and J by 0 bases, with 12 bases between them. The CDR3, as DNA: TGTGCCAGCTCACCGCGGGGGGGAGACTCCTATAATTCACCCCTCCACTTT. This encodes CASSPRGGDSYNSPLHF.

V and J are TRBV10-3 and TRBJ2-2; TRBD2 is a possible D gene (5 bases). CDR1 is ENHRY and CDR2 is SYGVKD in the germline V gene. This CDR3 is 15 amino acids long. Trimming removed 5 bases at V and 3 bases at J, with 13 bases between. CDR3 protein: CAISPISAYTGELFF. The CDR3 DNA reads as TGTGCCATCAGTCCGATTAGCGCGTACACCGGGGAGCTGTTTTTT.

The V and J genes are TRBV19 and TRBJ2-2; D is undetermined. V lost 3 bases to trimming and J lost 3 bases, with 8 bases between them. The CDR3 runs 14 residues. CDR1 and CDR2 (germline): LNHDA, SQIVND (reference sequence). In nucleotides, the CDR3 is TGTGCCAGTAGTATTCCCCATTACACCGGGGAGCTGTTTTTT. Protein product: CASSIPHYTGELFF.

The CDR3 region has the DNA TGTGCCAGTATCCGACAGGGTAATGAGCAGTTCTTC. It is translated as CASIRQGNEQFF. The rearrangement joins TRBV6-5 to TRBJ2-1; 7 bases line up with TRBD1. Germline assignment: CDR1 MNHEY and CDR2 SVGAGI. After removal of 9 bases from V and 7 bases from J, the junction contained 6 bases not matched to a gene. This CDR3 is 12 amino acids long.

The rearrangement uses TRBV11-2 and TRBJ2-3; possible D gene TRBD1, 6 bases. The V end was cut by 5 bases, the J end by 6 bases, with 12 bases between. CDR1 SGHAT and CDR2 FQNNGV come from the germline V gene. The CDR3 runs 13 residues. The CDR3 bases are TGTGCCAGCAGCCAAAGGGGGTGGGATACGCAGTATTTT. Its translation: CASSQRGWDTQYF.

The CDR3 nucleotides are TGTGCCAGCAGCCTTGGACTAGCGGGAGTAGGCAATGAGCAGTTCTTC. It specifies CASSLGLAGVGNEQFF. The genes are TRBV4-2 and TRBJ2-1; 13 bases align to TRBD2. With 4 bases clipped from V and 6 bases from J, the junction kept 6 bases outside the gene matches. The CDR3 runs to 16 residues. Germline values: CDR1 LGHNA, CDR2 YNFKEQ.

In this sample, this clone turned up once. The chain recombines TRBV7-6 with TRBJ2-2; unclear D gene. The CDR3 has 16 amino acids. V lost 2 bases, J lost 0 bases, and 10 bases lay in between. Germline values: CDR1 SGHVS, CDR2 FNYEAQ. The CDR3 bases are TGTGCCAGCAGCTTAAATGCCGGGTCGAACACCGGGGAGCTGTTTTTT. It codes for CASSLNAGSNTGELFF. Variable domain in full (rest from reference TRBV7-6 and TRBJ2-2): GAGVSQSPRYKVTKRGQDVALRCDPISGHVSLYWYRQALGQGPEFLTYFNYEAQQDKSGLPNDRFSAERPEGSISTLTIQRTEQRDSAMYRCASSLNAGSNTGELFFGEGSRLTVL.

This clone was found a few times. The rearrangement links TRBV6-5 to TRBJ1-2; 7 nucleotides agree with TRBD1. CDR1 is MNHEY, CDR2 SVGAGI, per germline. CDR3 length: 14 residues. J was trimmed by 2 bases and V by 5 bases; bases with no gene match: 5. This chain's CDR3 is CASSPLGGNYGYTF. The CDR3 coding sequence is TGTGCCAGCAGTCCATTAGGGGGCAACTATGGCTACACCTTC.

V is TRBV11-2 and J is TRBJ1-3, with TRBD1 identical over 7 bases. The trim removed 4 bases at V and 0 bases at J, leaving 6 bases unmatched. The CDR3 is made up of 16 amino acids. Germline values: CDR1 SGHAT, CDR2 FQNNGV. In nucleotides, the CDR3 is TGTGCCAGCAGCTCGGGACAGCCGAGCTCTGGAAACACCATATATTTT. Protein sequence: CASSSGQPSSGNTIYF.

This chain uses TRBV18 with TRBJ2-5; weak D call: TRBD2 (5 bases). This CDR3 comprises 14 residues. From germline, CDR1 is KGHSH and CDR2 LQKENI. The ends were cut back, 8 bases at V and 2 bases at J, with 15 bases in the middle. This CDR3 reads CASTRLQKQETQYF. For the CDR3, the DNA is TGTGCCAGCACCAGACTACAGAAGCAAGAGACCCAGTACTTC.

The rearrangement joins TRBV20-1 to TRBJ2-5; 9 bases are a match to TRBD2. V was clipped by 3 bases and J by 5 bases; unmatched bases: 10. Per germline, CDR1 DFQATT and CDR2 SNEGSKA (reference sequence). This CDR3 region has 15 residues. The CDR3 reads CSASPREGLWETQYF. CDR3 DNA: TGCAGTGCTAGTCCGCGGGAGGGCCTTTGGGAGACCCAGTACTTC.

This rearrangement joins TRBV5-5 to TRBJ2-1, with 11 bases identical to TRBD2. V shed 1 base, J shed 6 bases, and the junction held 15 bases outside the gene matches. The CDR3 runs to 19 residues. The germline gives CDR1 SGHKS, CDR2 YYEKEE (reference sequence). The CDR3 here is CASSLRGLADFSRGNEQFF. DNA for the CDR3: TGTGCCAGCAGCTTGCGGGGACTAGCGGACTTCTCACGGGGCAATGAGCAGTTCTTC.

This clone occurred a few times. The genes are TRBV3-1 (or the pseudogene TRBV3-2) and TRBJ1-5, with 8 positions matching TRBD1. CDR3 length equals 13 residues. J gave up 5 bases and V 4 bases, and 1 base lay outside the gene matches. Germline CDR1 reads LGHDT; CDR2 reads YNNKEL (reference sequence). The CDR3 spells CASSPTGDQPQHF. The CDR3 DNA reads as TGTGCCAGCAGCCCGACAGGGGATCAGCCCCAGCATTTT.

Here the CDR3 DNA reads TGTGCCAGTAGTATTTTAGCGAGCGAAAAACTGTTTTTT. This translates into CASSILASEKLFF. The J gene is TRBJ1-4, the V gene TRBV19, with D unclear. This CDR3 spans 13 amino acids. V was clipped by 3 bases and J by 8 bases, with 10 bases between them. Germline V lookup: CDR1 LNHDA, CDR2 SQIVND (reference sequence).

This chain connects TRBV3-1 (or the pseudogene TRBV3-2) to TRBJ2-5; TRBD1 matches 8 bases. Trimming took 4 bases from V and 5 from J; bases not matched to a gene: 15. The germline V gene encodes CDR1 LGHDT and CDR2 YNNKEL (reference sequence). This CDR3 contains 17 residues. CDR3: CASSRIQGAGNRETQYF. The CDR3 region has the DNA TGTGCCAGCAGCCGGATCCAGGGGGCGGGCAATCGGGAGACCCAGTACTTC.